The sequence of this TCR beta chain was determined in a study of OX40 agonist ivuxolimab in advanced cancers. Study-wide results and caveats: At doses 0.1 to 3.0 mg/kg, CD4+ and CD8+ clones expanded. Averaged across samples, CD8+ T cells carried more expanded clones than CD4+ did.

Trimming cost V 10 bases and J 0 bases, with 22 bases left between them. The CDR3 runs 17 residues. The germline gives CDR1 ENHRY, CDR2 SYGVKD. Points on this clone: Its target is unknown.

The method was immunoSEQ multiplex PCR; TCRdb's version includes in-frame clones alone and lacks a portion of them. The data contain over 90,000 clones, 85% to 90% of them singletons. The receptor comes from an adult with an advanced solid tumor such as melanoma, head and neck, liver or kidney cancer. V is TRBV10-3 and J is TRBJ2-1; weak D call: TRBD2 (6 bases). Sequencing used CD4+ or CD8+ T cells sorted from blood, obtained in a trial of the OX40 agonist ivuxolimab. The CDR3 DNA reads TGTGCCACCCATCCTCATAGCGGAAAGAGCTCCTACAATGAGCAGTTCTTC. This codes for CATHPHSGKSSYNEQFF.